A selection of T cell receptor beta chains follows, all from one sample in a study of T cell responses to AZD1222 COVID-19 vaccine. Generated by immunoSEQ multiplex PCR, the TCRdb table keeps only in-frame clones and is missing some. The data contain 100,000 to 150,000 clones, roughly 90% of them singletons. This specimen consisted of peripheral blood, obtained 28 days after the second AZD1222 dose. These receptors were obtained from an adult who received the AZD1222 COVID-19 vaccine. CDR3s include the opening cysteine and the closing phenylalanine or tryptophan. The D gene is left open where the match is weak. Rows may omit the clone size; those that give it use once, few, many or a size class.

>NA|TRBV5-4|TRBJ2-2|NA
TGTGCCAGCAGCTTGGGAAACACCGGGGAGCTGTTTTTT
CASSLGNTGELFF
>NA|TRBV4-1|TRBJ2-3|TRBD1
TGCGCCAGCAGGCCGGGACAGAGCACAGATACGCAGTATTTT
CASRPGQSTDTQYF
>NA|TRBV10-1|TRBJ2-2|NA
TGCGCCAGCACCCTAGAATTGTCCGGGGAGCTGTTTTTT
CASTLELSGELFF
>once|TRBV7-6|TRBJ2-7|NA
TGTGCCAGCAGCGCGACCCTGGGCCCAGTGGACGAGCAGTACTTC
CASSATLGPVDEQYF
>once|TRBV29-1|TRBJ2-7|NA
TGCAGCGTCGTCCAGGGTTACGAGCAGTACTTC
CSVVQGYEQYF
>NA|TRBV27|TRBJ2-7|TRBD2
TGTGCCAGCAGTGAAAGGACTAGTGGGGCTAGGGGGCAGTACTTC
CASSERTSGARGQYF
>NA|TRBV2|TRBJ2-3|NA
TGTGCCAGTGAGGCGGGTGTTACAGATACGCAGTATTTT
CASEAGVTDTQYF
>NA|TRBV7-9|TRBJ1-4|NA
TGTGCCAGCAGCTTAGGGGGACGGATTAATGAAAAACTGTTTTTT
CASSLGGRINEKLFF
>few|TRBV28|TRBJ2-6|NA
TGTGCCAGCAGTTTGTTTCAGGGGATGACGGGGGCCAACGTCCTGACTTTC
CASSLFQGMTGANVLTF
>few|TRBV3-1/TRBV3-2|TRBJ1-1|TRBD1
TGTGCCAGCAGCCCTCGGGACAGGCGAAACACTGAAGCTTTCTTT
CASSPRDRRNTEAFF
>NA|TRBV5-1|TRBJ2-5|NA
TGCGCCAGCCTACGGAGAGCGTACCAAGAGACCCAGTACTTC
CASLRRAYQETQYF
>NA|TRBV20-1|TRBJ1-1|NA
TGCAGTACCCGAGAAGCTTTCTTT
CSTREAFF
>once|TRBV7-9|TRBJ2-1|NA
TGTGCCAGCAGCTTAGTTATCGGGGAGGCCGGTGAGCAGTTCTTC
CASSLVIGEAGEQFF
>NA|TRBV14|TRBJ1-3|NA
TGTGCCAGCAGCCACCGAAGACCGGAGACCATATATTTT
CASSHRRPETIYF
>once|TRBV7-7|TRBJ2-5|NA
TGTGCTAGCAGCTTAGCGGCTCAGCAAGAGACCCAGTACTTC
CASSLAAQQETQYF
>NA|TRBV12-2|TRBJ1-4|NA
TGTGCAAGTCGCTTAGTTTGGGGGCCAACTAATGAAAAACTGTTTTTT
CASRLVWGPTNEKLFF
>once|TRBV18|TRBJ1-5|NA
TGTGCCAGCTCACCAGGAGGACAGCCTTTAGTACCCCAGCATTTT
CASSPGGQPLVPQHF
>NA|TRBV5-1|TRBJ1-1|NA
TGCGCCAGCAGCTTGGGACAAACAGGGTCCACTGAAGCTTTCTTT
CASSLGQTGSTEAFF
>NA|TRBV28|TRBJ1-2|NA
TGTGCCACCTGGGGGGGAACTTACAGGGTGAACTATGGCTACACCTTC
CATWGGTYRVNYGYTF
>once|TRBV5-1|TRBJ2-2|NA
TGCGCCAGCAGCCAGGTCGGAGGGGCGGGAACCGGGGAGCTGTTTTTT
CASSQVGGAGTGELFF
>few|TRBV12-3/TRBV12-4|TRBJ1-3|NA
TGTGCCAGCCAGGGGTTTCTCGGAAACACCATATATTTT
CASQGFLGNTIYF
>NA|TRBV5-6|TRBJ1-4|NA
TGTGCCAGCAGCTTGTACAGGTCTGCAACTAATGAAAAACTGTTTTTT
CASSLYRSATNEKLFF
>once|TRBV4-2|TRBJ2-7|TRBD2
TGTGCCAGCAGCCAAATAGCGGGAGGGTCTTACGAGCAGTACTTC
CASSQIAGGSYEQYF
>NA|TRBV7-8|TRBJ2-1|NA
TGTGCCAGCAGCCCCCCCTTAAGGATCGGAGGTAATGAGCAGTTCTTC
CASSPPLRIGGNEQFF
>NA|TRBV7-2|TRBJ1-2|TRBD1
TGTGCCAGCAGCCGGACAGGGGTGTCTAACGCCTATGGCTACACCTTC
CASSRTGVSNAYGYTF
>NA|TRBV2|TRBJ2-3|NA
TGTGCCAGCAGTTTACAGGGGAGGTCGGGCACAGATACGCAGTATTTT
CASSLQGRSGTDTQYF
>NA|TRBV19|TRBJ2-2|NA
TGTGCCAGTAGCCAGGGATGGGCCGTGCTGTTTTTT
CASSQGWAVLFF
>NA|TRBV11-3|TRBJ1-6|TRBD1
TGTGCCAGCAGCTTAGTGTTGCATTTAAGAGGGACAGGGGGCTCACCCCTCCACTTT
CASSLVLHLRGTGGSPLHF
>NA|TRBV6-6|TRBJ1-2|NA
TGTGCCAGCAGTGACCAGGGGCTCTATGGCTACACCTTC
CASSDQGLYGYTF
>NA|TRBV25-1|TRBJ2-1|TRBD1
TGTGCCAGCAGGGATACCGGGACAGGGGGATTGAATGAGCAGTTCTTC
CASRDTGTGGLNEQFF
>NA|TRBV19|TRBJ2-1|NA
TGTGCCAGTAGTTCTTCCTTCGCGCCAGGCTCCTACAATGAGCAGTTCTTC
CASSSSFAPGSYNEQFF
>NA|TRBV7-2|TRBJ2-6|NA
TGTGCCAGCAGCGAACAGGGTCGTCCCTCTGGGGCCAACGTCCTGACTTTC
CASSEQGRPSGANVLTF
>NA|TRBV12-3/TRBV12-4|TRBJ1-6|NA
TGTGCCAGCAGTTTAACCCTTTCACCCCTCCACTTT
CASSLTLSPLHF
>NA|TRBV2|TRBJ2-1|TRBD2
TGTGCCAGCAGCATACTAGCGGGAGGGCCCAGTGAGCAGTTCTTC
CASSILAGGPSEQFF
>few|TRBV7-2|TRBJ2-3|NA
TGTGCCAGCAGCACTCGACTAGGCAGCACAGATACGCAGTATTTT
CASSTRLGSTDTQYF
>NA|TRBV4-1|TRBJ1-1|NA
TGCGCCAGCAGCCAAGCCGACCTTGGAAGGAACACTGAAGCTTTCTTT
CASSQADLGRNTEAFF
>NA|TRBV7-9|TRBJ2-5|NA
TGTGCCAGCAGCTTAACGGAGACCCAGTACTTC
CASSLTETQYF
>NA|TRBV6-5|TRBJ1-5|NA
TGTGCCAGCAGAGGACAGCCCAATCAGCCCCAGCATTTT
CASRGQPNQPQHF
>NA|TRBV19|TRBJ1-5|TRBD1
TGTGCCAGTAGGGGACAGAATAGCAATCAGCCCCAGCATTTT
CASRGQNSNQPQHF
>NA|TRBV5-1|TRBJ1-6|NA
TGCGCCAGCAGCTTGGGACCCTCCGGCACTAGCCAGCCCCTCCACTTT
CASSLGPSGTSQPLHF
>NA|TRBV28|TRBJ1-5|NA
TGTGCCAGCAGTTCCTCCATACAGGCTTATAGCAATCAGCCCCAGCATTTT
CASSSSIQAYSNQPQHF
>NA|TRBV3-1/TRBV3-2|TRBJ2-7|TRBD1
TGTGCCAGCACCGACTCGCCGGGACAGAAGATTTACGAGCAGTACTTC
CASTDSPGQKIYEQYF
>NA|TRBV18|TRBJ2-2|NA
TGTGCCAGCTCACCGGGACCCCTCAGGACCGGGGAGCTGTTTTTT
CASSPGPLRTGELFF
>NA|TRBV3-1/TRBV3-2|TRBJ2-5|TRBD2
TGTGCCAGCAGCCAAAGTTGGCGGGGGATGGTTGAGACCCAGTACTTC
CASSQSWRGMVETQYF
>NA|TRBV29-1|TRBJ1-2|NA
TGCAGCGTTCCTGAAAATGGCTACACCTTC
CSVPENGYTF
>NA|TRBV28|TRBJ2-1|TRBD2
TGTGCCAGTTATCCCCGGGGGGGCGGTTACAATGAGCAGTTCTTC
CASYPRGGGYNEQFF
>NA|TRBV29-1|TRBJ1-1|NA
TGCAGCGTGACCGGTACGGGGAACACTGAAGCTTTCTTT
CSVTGTGNTEAFF
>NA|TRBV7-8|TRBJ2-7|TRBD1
TGTGCCAGCAGCTTAGCGGACAGGGGCCCCAATAACGAGCAGTACTTC
CASSLADRGPNNEQYF
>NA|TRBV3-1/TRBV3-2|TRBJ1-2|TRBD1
TGTGCCAGCAGCCAGCCTGGGGACAGCCTAGCCTATGGCTACACCTTC
CASSQPGDSLAYGYTF
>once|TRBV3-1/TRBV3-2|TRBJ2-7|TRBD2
TGTGCCAGCAGCCAAGGTGGGCGGGAGGGCTACGAGCAGTACTTC
CASSQGGREGYEQYF
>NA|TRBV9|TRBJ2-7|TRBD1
TGTGCCAGCAGCGTCCGGACAGGGCACTCCTACGAGCAGTACTTC
CASSVRTGHSYEQYF
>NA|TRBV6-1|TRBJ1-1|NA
TGTGCCAGCAGTGAAAATGGGGCTACTGAAGCTTTCTTT
CASSENGATEAFF
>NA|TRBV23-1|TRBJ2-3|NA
TGCGCCAGCAGTCTCAGGAAACTCGCAGATACGCAGTATTTT
CASSLRKLADTQYF
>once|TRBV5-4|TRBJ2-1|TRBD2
TGTGCCAGCAGCTTTGGGACTAGCGGGAACAATGAGCAGTTCTTC
CASSFGTSGNNEQFF
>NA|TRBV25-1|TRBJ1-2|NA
TGTGCCAGCAGCCAATACGGGGGGCGATCCTACACCTTC
CASSQYGGRSYTF
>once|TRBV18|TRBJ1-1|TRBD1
TGTGCCAGCTCACCAGACAGGGGGAACACTGAAGCTTTCTTT
CASSPDRGNTEAFF
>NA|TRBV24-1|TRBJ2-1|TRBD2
TGTGCCACCAGTGATGAGACTAGCGGGAGGGCCAATGAGCAGTTCTTC
CATSDETSGRANEQFF
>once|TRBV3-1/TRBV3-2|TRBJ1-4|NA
TGTGCCAGCAGCAACGGACCCAACCTAGTGGGTAGCGCTGAAAAACTGTTTTTT
CASSNGPNLVGSAEKLFF
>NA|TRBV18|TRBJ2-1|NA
TGTGCCAGCTCTACAGATGAGGGGGCCTACAATGAGCAGTTCTTC
CASSTDEGAYNEQFF
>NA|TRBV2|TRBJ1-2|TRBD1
TGTGCCAGCAGAGACAGGGGCGAACTCTACACCTTC
CASRDRGELYTF